The 7 T cell receptor beta chains listed next were all sequenced from one sample in a study of blood T cell repertoires in COVID-19. Produced via immunoSEQ multiplex PCR; TCRdb's table is partial and in-frame only. The top ten clones hold 3.6% of a sample with 150,000 to 200,000 clones, around four fifths of them seen once. The specimen sequenced was PBMCs or T cells enriched from blood (not recorded which). The receptors come from a woman in her 50s in a cohort exposed to, infected with or recovered from COVID-19 (not recorded which).

This chain connects TRBV29-1 to TRBJ1-1; 8 bases match TRBD1. The CDR3 consists of 11 residues. From germline, CDR1 is SQVTM and CDR2 ANQGSEA. V lost 6 bases, J lost 8 bases, and 5 bases stayed unmatched. The CDR3 loop reads CSVWTGYEAFF. The CDR3, as DNA: TGCAGCGTGTGGACAGGGTACGAAGCTTTCTTT. Looking up the rest from reference TRBV29-1 and TRBJ1-1 gives the full variable domain: SAVISQKPSRDICQRGTSLTIQCQVDSQVTMMFWYRQQPGQSLTLIATANQGSEATYESGFVIDKFPISRPNLTFSTLTVSNMSPEDSSIYLCSVWTGYEAFFGQGTRLTVV.

The chain carries TRBV29-1 and TRBJ1-4, with D hard to call. Trimming pared 5 bases from V and 7 bases from J, leaving 14 bases between. The CDR3 sequence is 13 residues long. Germline CDR1 SQVTM, CDR2 ANQGSEA. CDR3 amino acids: CSVTPLAFEKLFF. In DNA form, the CDR3 reads TGCAGCGTTACTCCACTAGCCTTTGAAAAACTGTTTTTT.

The chain links TRBV3-1 (or the pseudogene TRBV3-2) to TRBJ2-3; no clear D gene. Germline V gene data show CDR1 as LGHDT and CDR2 as YNNKEL (reference sequence). Trimming pared 3 bases from V and 2 bases from J, leaving 6 bases between. The CDR3 spans 13 residues. This chain's CDR3 is CASSHPITDTQYF. DNA for the CDR3: TGTGCCAGCAGCCATCCCATCACAGATACGCAGTATTTT.

The rearrangement joins TRBV10-3 to TRBJ2-3; a weak D match, TRBD2 (6 bases). V lost 5 bases, J lost 1 base, and 13 bases lay in between. Germline CDR1 ENHRY, CDR2 SYGVKD. There are 15 residues in the CDR3. The chain's CDR3 is CAISSSSDGTDTQYF. CDR3 bases: TGTGCCATCAGTTCCTCTAGCGATGGCACAGATACGCAGTATTTT.

The V and J genes are TRBV30 and TRBJ2-1; possibly TRBD2 for D (6 bases). V lost 2 bases, J lost 0 bases, and 11 bases lay in between. Germline CDR1 is GTSNPN and CDR2 is SVGIG (reference sequence). The CDR3 is 15 residues long. The CDR3 reads CAWSSDGSSYNEQFF. The CDR3 nucleotides are TGTGCCTGGAGTTCGGACGGGAGCTCCTACAATGAGCAGTTCTTC.

This clone came up once. The V gene is TRBV5-3, the J gene TRBJ2-7, with 10 bases matching TRBD1. TRBV5-3 is an ORF, with its function uncertain. The CDR3 contains 15 residues. J was trimmed by 4 bases and V by 3 bases; bases with no gene match: 7. This CDR3 is CARSSRQGARYEQYF. For the CDR3, the DNA is TGTGCCAGAAGCTCGAGACAGGGGGCTCGTTACGAGCAGTACTTC.

The rearrangement links TRBV7-2 to TRBJ2-5; 8 nucleotides align to TRBD2. The ends lost 8 bases at V and 3 bases at J; junction bases unmatched: 8. The germline V gene encodes CDR1 SGHTA and CDR2 FQGNSA. The CDR3 runs 14 residues. CDR3 DNA sequence: TGTGCCAGCTTCCGGGGGGGCGGCGAAGAGACCCAGTACTTC. This translates into CASFRGGGEETQYF.